This paragraph covers one TCR beta chain sequence. The sample belongs to a study of blood T cell repertoires in COVID-19. Overall study: Spain, Italy and the United States supplied samples that represented acute and convalescent COVID-19. T cells, B-cell-depleted T cells, or PBMCs provided the cDNA or gDNA that served as material.

Original methodology: Nucleated cell counts were estimated from reference gene primer amplification. Profiled with immunoSEQ multiplex PCR; TCRdb holds only in-frame clones, not every one. The DNA was the basis for D and trimming; V, J and clone size are from that table. The sample consists of approximately 200,000 clones, 75% to 90% of them appearing once. Losses at the gene ends were 5 bases for V and 5 bases for J; bases not matched to a gene: 4. Germline CDR1 and CDR2: SGHTA and FQGNSA. The CDR3 totals 15 residues. One Seattle source followed patients from active infection through their disease course.

J is TRBJ2-1 and V is TRBV7-2, with 12 bases aligning to TRBD1. Sequenced sample: peripheral blood. The receptor was isolated from a man under 40 with COVID-19, enrolled during active disease. The CDR3 bases are TGTGCCAGCAGCCCGGGACAGGGGGCGCACAATGAGCAGTTCTTC. Protein product: CASSPGQGAHNEQFF.